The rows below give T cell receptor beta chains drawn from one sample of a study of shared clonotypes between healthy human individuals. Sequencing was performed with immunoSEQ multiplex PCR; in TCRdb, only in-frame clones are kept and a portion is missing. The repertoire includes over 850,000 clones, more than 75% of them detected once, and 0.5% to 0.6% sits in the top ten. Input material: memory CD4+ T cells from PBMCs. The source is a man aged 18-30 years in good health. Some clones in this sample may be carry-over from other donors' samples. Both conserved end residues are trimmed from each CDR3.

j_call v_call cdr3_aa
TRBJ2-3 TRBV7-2 ASSFWTGGSTDTQY
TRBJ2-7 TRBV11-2 ASSLDRDRGYEQY
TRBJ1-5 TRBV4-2 ASSFGPTGNQPQH
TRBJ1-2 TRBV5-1 ASSSGQGASGYT
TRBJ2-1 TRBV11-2 ASSLYSGQGFYNEQF
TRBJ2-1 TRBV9 ASSVAGFVASNEQF
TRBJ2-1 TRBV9 ASSPVIAGEQF
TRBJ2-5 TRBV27 ASSLGSPAGQETQY
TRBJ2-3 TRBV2 ASSEFTGGTDTQY
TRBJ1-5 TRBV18 ASSPGQGKQPQH
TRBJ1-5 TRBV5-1 ASSPKTRGRNQPQH
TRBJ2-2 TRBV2 ATARQGANTGELF